This TCR beta chain is from a study of blood T cell repertoires in COVID-19. Study-level background: Material from acute and convalescent COVID-19 was sourced from the United States, Italy and Spain. PBMCs, B-cell-depleted T cells, or T cells provided the cDNA or gDNA that made up the material.

Study processing details: How many nucleated cells were present was estimated from reference gene primer amplification. Measured with immunoSEQ multiplex PCR; TCRdb has only the in-frame clones, and not every one. V and J calls and clone size come straight from that table; D and trimming were deduced from the DNA. The profile shows about 150,000 clones, around 89% of them singletons. The CDR3 covers 14 residues. The germline V gene has CDR1 LGHDT and CDR2 YNNKEL (reference sequence). The germline V and J ends were trimmed by 4 bases and 3 bases, with 10 bases remaining between them. This receptor was taken from a man in his 60s with active or convalescent COVID-19. Sequenced material: peripheral blood. This chain joins TRBV3-1 (or the pseudogene TRBV3-2) and TRBJ1-5, with D perhaps matching TRBD1 (6 bases). The CDR3 is CASSLRQVNQPQHF. The CDR3 nucleotides read TGTGCCAGCAGCCTGCGACAGGTCAATCAGCCCCAGCATTTT.